This is a list of T cell receptor beta chains from one sample in a study of OX40 agonist ivuxolimab in advanced cancers. Assay: immunoSEQ multiplex PCR; the TCRdb copy retains only in-frame clones and omits some. The table includes 65,000 to 95,000 clones, 70% to 90% detected once. Sequenced material: CD4+ or CD8+ T cells sorted from blood, taken in a trial of the OX40 agonist ivuxolimab. The origin of the receptors is an adult with an advanced solid tumor such as melanoma, head and neck, liver or kidney cancer. Both conserved end residues are part of each CDR3. The D gene is left open where the match is weak. Where a row states a size, it is once, few, many or the class of an expanded clone; other rows omit it.

clone size	J gene	V gene	D gene	CDR3 protein	CDR3 DNA
-	TRBJ2-3	TRBV28	TRBD2	CASSFPAIAGEWDTQYF	TGTGCCAGCAGTTTCCCTGCGATAGCGGGAGAGTGGGATACGCAGTATTTT
-	TRBJ2-7	TRBV9	TRBD1	CASSPLGQGVGEQYF	TGTGCCAGCAGCCCCTTAGGACAGGGGGTGGGTGAGCAGTACTTC
-	TRBJ2-3	TRBV7-2	TRBD2	CASSAGVRDTQYF	TGTGCCAGCAGCGCGGGAGTACGGGATACGCAGTATTTT
-	TRBJ2-1	TRBV4-2	-	CASSQDRLSRDEQFF	TGTGCCAGCAGCCAAGACCGCCTCAGTAGGGATGAGCAGTTCTTC
-	TRBJ1-5	TRBV19	-	CASSIGGGVSNQPQHF	TGTGCCAGTAGTATAGGGGGAGGAGTGAGCAATCAGCCCCAGCATTTT
few	TRBJ1-4	TRBV7-9	-	CASSGGATNEKLFF	TGTGCCAGCAGCGGAGGAGCAACTAATGAAAAACTGTTTTTT
-	TRBJ1-4	TRBV28	-	CASSLREQGREKLFF	TGTGCCAGCAGTTTGAGGGAACAGGGACGGGAAAAACTGTTTTTT
-	TRBJ2-1	TRBV25-1	-	CASSERGGGYNEQFF	TGTGCCAGCAGTGAAAGGGGAGGGGGCTACAATGAGCAGTTCTTC
-	TRBJ2-7	TRBV28	-	CASSLESGWAYEQYF	TGTGCCAGCAGTTTAGAAAGCGGGTGGGCCTACGAGCAGTACTTC
few	TRBJ2-7	TRBV29-1	TRBD2	CSVLTISGKRNEQYF	TGCAGCGTCTTAACAATTAGCGGGAAGCGGAACGAGCAGTACTTC
once	TRBJ2-7	TRBV9	-	CASSVRDNSYEQYF	TGTGCCAGCAGCGTTCGGGACAACTCCTACGAGCAGTACTTC
-	TRBJ1-1	TRBV28	-	CATRPNTEAFF	TGTGCCACCAGACCTAACACTGAAGCTTTCTTT
-	TRBJ2-2	TRBV7-3	-	CASSLSSAGTGELFF	TGTGCCAGCAGCTTATCAAGCGCGGGCACCGGGGAGCTGTTTTTT
-	TRBJ2-2	TRBV2	TRBD1	CASRVDRGTGELFF	TGTGCCAGCAGGGTAGACAGGGGCACCGGGGAGCTGTTTTTT
few	TRBJ2-1	TRBV5-1	-	CASIQVGGGVDEQFF	TGCGCCAGCATCCAGGTGGGAGGGGGCGTCGATGAGCAGTTCTTC
-	TRBJ1-6	TRBV30	TRBD1	CACSRDSNSPLHF	TGTGCCTGCAGCCGGGACAGCAATTCACCCCTCCACTTT
-	TRBJ2-7	TRBV19	-	CASSIIRTGEQYF	TGTGCCAGTAGTATAATCAGGACGGGGGAGCAGTACTTC
-	TRBJ1-3	TRBV25-1	-	CASSPFRGGITGNTIYF	TGTGCCAGCAGTCCATTCCGGGGAGGGATCACTGGAAACACCATATATTTT
-	TRBJ2-7	TRBV9	TRBD1	CASSVDRGEQYF	TGTGCCAGCAGCGTAGACAGGGGCGAGCAGTACTTC
-	TRBJ1-3	TRBV10-3	-	CATLDGQYSGNTIYF	TGTGCCACCCTTGACGGTCAATACTCTGGAAACACCATATATTTT
-	TRBJ1-1	TRBV28	-	CASSWAGQNTEAFF	TGTGCCAGCAGTTGGGCAGGGCAGAACACTGAAGCTTTCTTT
-	TRBJ1-3	TRBV6-6	-	CAASIETGSGNTIYF	TGTGCCGCCAGCATTGAAACAGGGTCTGGAAACACCATATATTTT
-	TRBJ2-3	TRBV10-3	-	CAIRGSAAGADTQYF	TGTGCCATCAGGGGGTCAGCAGCGGGTGCAGATACGCAGTATTTT
-	TRBJ2-5	TRBV5-5	TRBD2	CASSFVPSGGVQETQYF	TGTGCCAGCAGCTTTGTCCCCTCGGGAGGGGTCCAAGAGACCCAGTACTTC
-	TRBJ2-1	TRBV7-8	-	CASSLSGSVGNEQFF	TGTGCCAGCAGCTTGAGCGGGTCGGTCGGCAATGAGCAGTTCTTC
-	TRBJ2-5	TRBV5-1	-	CASSLAAYGRQETQYF	TGCGCCAGCAGCTTGGCGGCGTACGGGCGCCAAGAGACCCAGTACTTC
-	TRBJ1-3	TRBV19	-	CASSVTSSGNTIYF	TGTGCCAGTAGTGTGACTTCCTCTGGAAACACCATATATTTT
-	TRBJ2-3	TRBV7-2	TRBD2	CASSLGGLAGVDTQYF	TGTGCCAGCAGCTTAGGAGGACTAGCGGGAGTGGATACGCAGTATTTT
-	TRBJ2-5	TRBV4-1	TRBD1	CASSHGTGTERETQYF	TGCGCCAGCAGCCATGGGACCGGGACAGAGAGGGAGACCCAGTACTTC
-	TRBJ2-3	TRBV5-1	TRBD2	CASSSGLALEDTQYF	TGCGCCAGCAGCTCGGGACTAGCTTTGGAAGATACGCAGTATTTT
-	TRBJ1-5	TRBV6-5	TRBD1	CASSYWTGGDQPQHF	TGTGCCAGCAGTTACTGGACAGGGGGGGATCAGCCCCAGCATTTT
once	TRBJ2-7	TRBV12-5	-	CASGLSGAYEQYF	TGTGCTAGTGGTTTGAGTGGGGCTTACGAGCAGTACTTC
-	TRBJ2-2	TRBV2	TRBD2	CASSDGTSATGELFF	TGTGCCAGCAGTGATGGGACTAGTGCCACCGGGGAGCTGTTTTTT
-	TRBJ2-1	TRBV18	TRBD1	CASSPPRGGASSYNEQFF	TGTGCCAGCTCACCACCGAGAGGGGGCGCGAGCTCCTACAATGAGCAGTTCTTC
-	TRBJ1-1	TRBV7-3	-	CASSAGNPNTEAFF	TGTGCCAGCAGCGCAGGAAACCCGAACACTGAAGCTTTCTTT
-	TRBJ2-2	TRBV10-3	TRBD1	CAIKGQGAVGELFF	TGTGCCATCAAAGGACAGGGGGCGGTCGGGGAGCTGTTTTTT
-	TRBJ2-2	TRBV5-1	TRBD2	CASSFTSGRDTGELFF	TGCGCCAGCAGCTTCACTAGCGGGAGGGATACCGGGGAGCTGTTTTTT
-	TRBJ1-1	TRBV7-9	-	CASSLGGVNTEAFF	TGTGCCAGCAGCCTCGGGGGGGTGAACACTGAAGCTTTCTTT
-	TRBJ1-2	TRBV5-6	-	CASSLRARNYGYTF	TGTGCCAGCAGCTTGAGGGCCAGGAACTATGGCTACACCTTC
-	TRBJ2-7	TRBV7-9	-	CASSFDGDIRSPYEQYF	TGTGCCAGCAGCTTCGACGGGGACATCCGATCGCCCTACGAGCAGTACTTC
-	TRBJ2-3	TRBV18	-	CASSPLDGSLNTQYF	TGTGCCAGCTCACCACTGGACGGGAGTTTAAATACGCAGTATTTT
-	TRBJ1-5	TRBV2	-	CASGSEGQPQHF	TGTGCCAGCGGGTCAGAAGGGCAGCCCCAGCATTTT
-	TRBJ2-2	TRBV6-5	-	CASRYRVGNTGELFF	TGTGCCAGCAGATACAGGGTGGGAAACACCGGGGAGCTGTTTTTT
once	TRBJ2-7	TRBV6-6	-	CASSFSYEQYF	TGTGCCAGCAGTTTTTCCTACGAGCAGTACTTC
-	TRBJ1-2	TRBV5-1	-	CASSSLMQDPIGYTF	TGCGCCAGCAGCTCCCTGATGCAGGATCCCATCGGCTACACCTTC
-	TRBJ2-5	TRBV5-1	-	CASSLFSGFQETQYF	TGCGCCAGCAGCTTATTCTCGGGATTCCAAGAGACCCAGTACTTC
-	TRBJ2-4	TRBV27	-	CASASPGDRAKNIQYF	TGTGCCAGCGCATCGCCCGGGGATAGGGCCAAAAACATTCAGTACTTC
-	TRBJ2-5	TRBV5-6	TRBD1	CASSARDRVEETQYF	TGTGCCAGCAGCGCCCGGGACAGGGTTGAGGAGACCCAGTACTTC
medium-sized	TRBJ1-4	TRBV4-1	-	CASSPIAGKLFF	TGCGCCAGCAGCCCCATTGCGGGAAAACTGTTTTTT
-	TRBJ2-3	TRBV14	TRBD2	CASSQDTAGVPTDTQYF	TGTGCCAGCAGCCAAGATACGGCGGGAGTACCAACAGATACGCAGTATTTT
-	TRBJ2-1	TRBV10-3	-	CAISESPSASYNEQFF	TGTGCCATCAGTGAGTCACCCAGCGCCTCCTACAATGAGCAGTTCTTC
-	TRBJ2-5	TRBV30	TRBD2	CAKSSGGNQETQYF	TGTGCCAAGTCAAGCGGGGGGAACCAAGAGACCCAGTACTTC
-	TRBJ2-2	TRBV19	-	CASTLNAGSTGELFF	TGTGCCAGTACCCTAAACGCTGGGAGCACCGGGGAGCTGTTTTTT
-	TRBJ2-3	TRBV27	-	CASSGVLRTDTQYF	TGTGCCAGCAGTGGGGTCTTGCGCACAGATACGCAGTATTTT
-	TRBJ2-3	TRBV7-9	-	CASRRLEQTQYF	TGTGCCAGCAGGCGATTAGAGCAGACGCAGTATTTT
-	TRBJ2-7	TRBV7-9	TRBD2	CASSPPVISGRGFYEQYF	TGTGCCAGCAGCCCCCCCGTCATTAGCGGGAGGGGATTTTACGAGCAGTACTTC
-	TRBJ2-1	TRBV7-2	TRBD2	CASSLQREVLGNEQFF	TGTGCCAGCAGCTTGCAGCGGGAGGTTCTGGGCAATGAGCAGTTCTTC